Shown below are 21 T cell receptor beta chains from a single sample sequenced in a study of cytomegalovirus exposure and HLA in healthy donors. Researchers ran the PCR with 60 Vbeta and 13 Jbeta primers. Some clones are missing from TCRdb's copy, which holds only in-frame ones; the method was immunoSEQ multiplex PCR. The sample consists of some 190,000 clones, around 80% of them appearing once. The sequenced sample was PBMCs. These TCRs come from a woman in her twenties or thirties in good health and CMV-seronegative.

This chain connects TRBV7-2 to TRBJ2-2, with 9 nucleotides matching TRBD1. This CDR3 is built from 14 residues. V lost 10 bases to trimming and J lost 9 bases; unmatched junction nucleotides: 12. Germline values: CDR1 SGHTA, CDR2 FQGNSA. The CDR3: CAISGTGMLRELFF. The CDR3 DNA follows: TGTGCCATCTCCGGGACAGGGATGTTGAGGGAGCTGTTTTTT.

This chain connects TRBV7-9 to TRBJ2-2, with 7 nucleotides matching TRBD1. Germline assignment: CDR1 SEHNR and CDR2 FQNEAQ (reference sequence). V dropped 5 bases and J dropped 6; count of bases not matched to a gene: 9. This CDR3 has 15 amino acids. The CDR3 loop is CASSRQGNIPGELFF. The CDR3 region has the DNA TGTGCCAGCAGCCGACAGGGTAACATCCCCGGGGAGCTGTTTTTT.

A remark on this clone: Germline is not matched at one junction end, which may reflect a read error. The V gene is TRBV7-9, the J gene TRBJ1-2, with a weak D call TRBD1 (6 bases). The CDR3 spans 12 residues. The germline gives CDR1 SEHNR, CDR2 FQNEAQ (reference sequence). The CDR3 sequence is CSSSLQGSGYTF. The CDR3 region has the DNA TGTTCCAGCAGCCTACAGGGCTCTGGCTACACCTTC. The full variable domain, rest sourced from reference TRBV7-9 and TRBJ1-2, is DTGVSQNPRHKITKRGQNVTFRCDPISEHNRLYWYRQTLGQGPEFLTYFQNEAQLEKSRLLSDRFSAERPKGSFSTLEIQRTEQGDSAMYLCSSSLQGSGYTFGSGTRLTVV.

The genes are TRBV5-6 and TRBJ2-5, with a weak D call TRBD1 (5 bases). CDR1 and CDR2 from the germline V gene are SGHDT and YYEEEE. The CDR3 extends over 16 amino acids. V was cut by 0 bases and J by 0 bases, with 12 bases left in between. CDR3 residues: CASSLVRRQYQETQYF. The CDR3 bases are TGTGCCAGCAGCTTGGTCCGTCGACAGTACCAAGAGACCCAGTACTTC.

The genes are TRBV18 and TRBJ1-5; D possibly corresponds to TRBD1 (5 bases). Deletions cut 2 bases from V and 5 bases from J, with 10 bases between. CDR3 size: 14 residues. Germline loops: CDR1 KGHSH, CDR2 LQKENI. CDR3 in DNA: TGTGCCAGCTCACCAGTGGGGGGTTATCAGCCCCAGCATTTT. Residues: CASSPVGGYQPQHF.

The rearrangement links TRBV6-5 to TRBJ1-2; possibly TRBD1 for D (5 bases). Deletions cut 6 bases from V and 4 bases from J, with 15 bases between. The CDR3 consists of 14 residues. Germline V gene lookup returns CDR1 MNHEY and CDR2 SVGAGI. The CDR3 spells CASRGTTGGYGYTF. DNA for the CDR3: TGTGCCAGCAGGGGGACGACCGGGGGCTATGGCTACACCTTC.

The DNA for the CDR3 is TGTGCCAGCAGCTTACCCACAGGGGAGGAGTGGGATTCACCCCTCCACTTT. Its translation is CASSLPTGEEWDSPLHF. The V gene is TRBV7-9, the J gene TRBJ1-6, with 7 bases aligning to TRBD1. Trimming cost V 2 bases and J 8 bases; bases outside gene matches: 12. CDR3 size: 17 residues. In germline, CDR1 is SEHNR, CDR2 FQNEAQ (reference sequence).

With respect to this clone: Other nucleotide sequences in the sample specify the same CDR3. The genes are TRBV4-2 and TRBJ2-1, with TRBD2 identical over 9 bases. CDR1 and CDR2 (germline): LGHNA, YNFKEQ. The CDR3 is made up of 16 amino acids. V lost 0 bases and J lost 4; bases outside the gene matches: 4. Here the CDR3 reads CASSQDWRGGYNEQFF. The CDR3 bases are TGTGCCAGCAGCCAAGATTGGCGGGGGGGGTACAATGAGCAGTTCTTC.

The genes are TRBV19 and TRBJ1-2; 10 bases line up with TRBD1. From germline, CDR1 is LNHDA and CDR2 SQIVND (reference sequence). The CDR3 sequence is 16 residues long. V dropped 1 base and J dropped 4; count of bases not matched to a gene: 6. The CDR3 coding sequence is TGTGCCAGTAGTATAGGGGGGACAGGGGCCTTCTATGGCTACACCTTC. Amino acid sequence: CASSIGGTGAFYGYTF.

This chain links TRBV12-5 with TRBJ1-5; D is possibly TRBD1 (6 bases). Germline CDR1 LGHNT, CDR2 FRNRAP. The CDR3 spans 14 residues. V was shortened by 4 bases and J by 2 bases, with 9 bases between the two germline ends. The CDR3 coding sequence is TGTGCTAGTGGTTCAGACAGGCGCAATCAGCCCCAGCATTTT. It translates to CASGSDRRNQPQHF.

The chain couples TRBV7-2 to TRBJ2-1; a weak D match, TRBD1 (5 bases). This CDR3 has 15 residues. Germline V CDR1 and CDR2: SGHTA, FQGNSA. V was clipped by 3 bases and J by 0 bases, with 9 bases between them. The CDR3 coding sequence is TGTGCCAGCAGCTTTCAGGGAAGCTCCTACAATGAGCAGTTCTTC. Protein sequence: CASSFQGSSYNEQFF.

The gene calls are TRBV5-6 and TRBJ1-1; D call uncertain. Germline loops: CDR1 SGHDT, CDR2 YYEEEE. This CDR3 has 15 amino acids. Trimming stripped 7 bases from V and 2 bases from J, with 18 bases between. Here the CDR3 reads CASVMVAGLNTEAFF. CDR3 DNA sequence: TGTGCCAGCGTTATGGTGGCAGGACTAAACACTGAAGCTTTCTTT. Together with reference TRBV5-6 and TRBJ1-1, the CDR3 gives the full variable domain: DAGVTQSPTHLIKTRGQQVTLRCSPKSGHDTVSWYQQALGQGPQFIFQYYEEEERQRGNFPDRFSGHQFPNYSSELNVNALLLGDSALYLCASVMVAGLNTEAFFGQGTRLTVV.

The CDR3 coding sequence is TGTGCCAGTAGTATCGGACAGGGTGGGTACGAGCAGTACTTC. Translating gives CASSIGQGGYEQYF. This chain joins TRBV19 and TRBJ2-7; 8 nucleotides line up with TRBD1. The CDR3 has 14 residues. Germline CDR1 is LNHDA and CDR2 is SQIVND (reference sequence). The trim removed 3 bases at V and 4 bases at J, leaving 5 bases unmatched.

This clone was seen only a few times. CDR3 loop: CASSRRPGTGTGNTIYF. The CDR3 coding sequence is TGTGCCAGCAGCCGTCGTCCCGGGACAGGGACTGGAAACACCATATATTTT. This rearrangement joins TRBV7-8 to TRBJ1-3; 9 bases match TRBD1. CDR3 length: 17 amino acids. Per the germline V gene, CDR1 is SGHVS and CDR2 is FQNEAQ. V lost 5 bases to trimming and J lost 2 bases; unmatched junction nucleotides: 10.

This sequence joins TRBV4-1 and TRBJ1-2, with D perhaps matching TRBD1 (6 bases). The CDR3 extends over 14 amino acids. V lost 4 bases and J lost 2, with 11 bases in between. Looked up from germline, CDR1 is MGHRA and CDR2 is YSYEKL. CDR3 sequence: CASSPGESNYGYTF. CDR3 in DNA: TGCGCCAGCAGCCCAGGGGAATCGAACTATGGCTACACCTTC.

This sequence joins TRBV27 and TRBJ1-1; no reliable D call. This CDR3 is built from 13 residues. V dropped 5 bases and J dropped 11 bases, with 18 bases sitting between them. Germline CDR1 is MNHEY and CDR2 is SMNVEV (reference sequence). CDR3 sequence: CASSPRREFWAFF. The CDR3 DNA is TGTGCCAGCAGTCCGAGGAGAGAATTTTGGGCTTTCTTT.

DNA for the CDR3: TGTGCCAGCAATATTGGACAGTTGAACACCGGGGAGCTGTTTTTT. Translated: CASNIGQLNTGELFF. The chain uses TRBV6-5 and TRBJ2-2, with D perhaps TRBD1 (6 bases). CDR3 size: 15 residues. V was pared by 7 bases and J by 1 base, with 13 bases between. Germline values: CDR1 MNHEY, CDR2 SVGAGI.

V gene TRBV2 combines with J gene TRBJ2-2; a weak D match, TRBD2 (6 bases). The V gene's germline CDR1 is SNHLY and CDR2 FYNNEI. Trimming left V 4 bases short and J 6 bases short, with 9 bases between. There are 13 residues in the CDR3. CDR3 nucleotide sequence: TGTGCCAGCAGTGCGACTAGTTCCGGGGAGCTGTTTTTT. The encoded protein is CASSATSSGELFF.

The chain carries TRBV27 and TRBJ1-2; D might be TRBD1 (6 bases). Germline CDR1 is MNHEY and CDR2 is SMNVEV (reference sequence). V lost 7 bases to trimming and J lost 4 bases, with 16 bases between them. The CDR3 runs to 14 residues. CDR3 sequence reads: CASTPRGAIYGYTF. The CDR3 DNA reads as TGTGCCAGCACCCCCCGGGGGGCTATCTATGGCTACACCTTC.

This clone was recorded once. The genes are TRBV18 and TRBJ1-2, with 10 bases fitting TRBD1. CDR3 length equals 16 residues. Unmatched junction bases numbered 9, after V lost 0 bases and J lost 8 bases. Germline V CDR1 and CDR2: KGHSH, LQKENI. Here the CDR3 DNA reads TGTGCCAGCTCACCACCAGGGACAGGGGCCTCCCTAGGCTACACCTTC. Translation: CASSPPGTGASLGYTF.

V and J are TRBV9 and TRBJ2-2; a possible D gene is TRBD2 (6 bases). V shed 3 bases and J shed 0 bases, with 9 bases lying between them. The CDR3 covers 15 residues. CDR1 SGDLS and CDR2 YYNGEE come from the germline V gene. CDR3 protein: CASSAGTSNTGELFF. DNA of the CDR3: TGTGCCAGCAGCGCCGGGACTTCGAACACCGGGGAGCTGTTTTTT. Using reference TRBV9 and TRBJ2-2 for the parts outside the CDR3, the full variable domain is DSGVTQTPKHLITATGQRVTLRCSPRSGDLSVYWYQQSLDQGLQFLIQYYNGEERAKGNILERFSAQQFPDLHSELNLSSLELGDSALYFCASSAGTSNTGELFFGEGSRLTVL.